The TCR beta chain under discussion was sequenced for a study of blood T cell repertoires in COVID-19. For the study at large: Some COVID-19 samples were acute and others convalescent; all came from the United States, Italy and Spain.

Trimming at V came to 2 bases and at J to 7 bases, leaving 10 bases not matched to a gene. The germline V gene has CDR1 MDHEN and CDR2 SYDVKM. This CDR3 region has 15 residues. This clone was detected only once. Per the study methods: Reference gene primer amplification in the assay estimated nucleated cell counts. TCRdb keeps only in-frame clones here, not all; method: immunoSEQ multiplex PCR. V, J and clone size derive from that table, while D and trimming were established from the DNA sequence. The sample lists 100,000 to 140,000 clones, around 88% occurring once. Sequencing was done on a sample of peripheral blood. This receptor was obtained from a man between 45 and 60 years old with active or convalescent COVID-19. The chain uses TRBV28 and TRBJ2-7, with 8 bases matching TRBD1. CDR3: CASSLGTGRGREQYF. As DNA, the CDR3 is TGTGCCAGCAGTTTAGGGACAGGCAGGGGTCGGGAGCAGTACTTC. Variable domain in full (rest from reference TRBV28 and TRBJ2-7): DVKVTQSSRYLVKRTGEKVFLECVQDMDHENMFWYRQDPGLGLRLIYFSYDVKMKEKGDIPEGYSVSREKKERFSLILESASTNQTSMYLCASSLGTGRGREQYFGPGTRLTVT.